These T cell receptor beta chains were read from a single sample in a study of OX40 agonist ivuxolimab in advanced cancers. Sequenced by immunoSEQ multiplex PCR; TCRdb stores in-frame clones only, minus some. The data contain 87,000 or so clones, 70% to 85% of them singletons. The specimen was CD4+ or CD8+ T cells sorted from blood, collected in a trial of the OX40 agonist ivuxolimab. The receptor set was obtained from an adult with an advanced solid tumor such as melanoma, head and neck, liver or kidney cancer. Each CDR3 is given with its conserved first and last residue. A D gene is named only where the DNA matches it firmly. The listing skips clone size in some rows; elsewhere it reads once, few, many or a size class.

V: TRBV19
J: TRBJ1-2
size: once
D: -
DNA: TGTGCCAGTAGTATACTCCCATCGACGGGCAACTATGGCTACACCTTC
CDR3: CASSILPSTGNYGYTF

V: TRBV25-1
J: TRBJ1-1
size: -
D: -
DNA: TGTGCCAGCAGTGAATTGGTAGGGGGGGCTTTCTTT
CDR3: CASSELVGGAFF

V: TRBV2
J: TRBJ1-4
size: once
D: TRBD1
DNA: TGTGCCAGCAGTGTTGGGACAGGGGTGGTAAAACTGTTTTTT
CDR3: CASSVGTGVVKLFF

V: TRBV4-1
J: TRBJ1-1
size: -
D: TRBD1
DNA: TGCGCCAGCAGCCAAGACTCGCGGACAGGGGGCAGGAGCACTGAAGCTTTCTTT
CDR3: CASSQDSRTGGRSTEAFF

V: TRBV19
J: TRBJ1-1
size: -
D: -
DNA: TGTGCCAGTAGTATACAGGACGGATCTGAAGCTTTCTTT
CDR3: CASSIQDGSEAFF

V: TRBV18
J: TRBJ1-4
size: -
D: -
DNA: TGTGCCAGCTCACCTACCGACAGCACGGGAAAACTGTTTTTT
CDR3: CASSPTDSTGKLFF

V: TRBV27
J: TRBJ2-5
size: few
D: TRBD2
DNA: TGTGCCAGCAGTTTAGGGGGAGGGGCCCAGGAGACCCAGTACTTC
CDR3: CASSLGGGAQETQYF

V: TRBV6-1
J: TRBJ2-1
size: -
D: TRBD2
DNA: TGTGCCAGCAGTGATATGGTAGCGGGAGACTCCTACAATGAGCAGTTCTTC
CDR3: CASSDMVAGDSYNEQFF

V: TRBV5-1
J: TRBJ2-7
size: -
D: TRBD2
DNA: TGCGCCAGCAGCCCTAGGACTAGCGTTTCCTACGAGCAGTACTTC
CDR3: CASSPRTSVSYEQYF

V: TRBV2
J: TRBJ2-5
size: -
D: -
DNA: TGTGCCAGCAGTGACTGGCAGAGCCAAGAGACCCAGTACTTC
CDR3: CASSDWQSQETQYF

V: TRBV7-9
J: TRBJ2-2
size: -
D: -
DNA: TGTGCCAGCAGCTTCCCCGGGGAGCTGTTTTTT
CDR3: CASSFPGELFF

V: TRBV28
J: TRBJ2-7
size: -
D: -
DNA: TGTGCCAGCAGTCGGCAATGGACGGTAGTCTCCTACGAGCAGTACTTC
CDR3: CASSRQWTVVSYEQYF

V: TRBV6-6
J: TRBJ1-5
size: -
D: -
DNA: TGTGCCAGCAGCGACAGCCATGATCAGCCCCAGCATTTT
CDR3: CASSDSHDQPQHF

V: TRBV6-4
J: TRBJ1-2
size: -
D: -
DNA: TGTGCCAGCAGAGTCCAGGGTACTAACTATGGCTACACCTTC
CDR3: CASRVQGTNYGYTF

V: TRBV5-1
J: TRBJ2-3
size: -
D: TRBD1
DNA: TGCGCCAGCAGCAACGACCAGGGGGTGCAGTATTTT
CDR3: CASSNDQGVQYF

V: TRBV6-1
J: TRBJ2-6
size: -
D: -
DNA: TGTGCCAGCAGTGAAGCGCCTGGGGCCAACGTCCTGACTTTC
CDR3: CASSEAPGANVLTF

V: TRBV4-1
J: TRBJ1-5
size: -
D: TRBD1
DNA: TGCGCCAGCAGCCAAGGGACAGGGTGGGGTCAGCCCCAGCATTTT
CDR3: CASSQGTGWGQPQHF

V: TRBV19
J: TRBJ1-4
size: -
D: -
DNA: TGTGCCAGTAGTCCCCGGGAGGGAAAAAAACTGTTTTTT
CDR3: CASSPREGKKLFF

V: TRBV11-2
J: TRBJ2-3
size: -
D: -
DNA: TGTGCCAGCAGCTTAAGTATCGCTCCAGATACGCAGTATTTT
CDR3: CASSLSIAPDTQYF

V: TRBV5-1
J: TRBJ2-2
size: -
D: -
DNA: TGCGCCAGCAGTTCAACCGACGAGGACACCGGGGAGCTGTTTTTT
CDR3: CASSSTDEDTGELFF

V: TRBV11-2
J: TRBJ2-1
size: -
D: -
DNA: TGTGCCAGCAGCACCCACAGGGATAGCTCCTACAATGAGCAGTTCTTC
CDR3: CASSTHRDSSYNEQFF

V: TRBV28
J: TRBJ2-3
size: -
D: TRBD2
DNA: TGTGCCAGCAGTTCCTCATTAGCGGGCAGCACAGATACGCAGTATTTT
CDR3: CASSSSLAGSTDTQYF

V: TRBV28
J: TRBJ1-5
size: -
D: -
DNA: TGTGCCAGCAGTTTACGGGGGTCGACCGCCGTTTATAGCAATCAGCCCCAGCATTTT
CDR3: CASSLRGSTAVYSNQPQHF

V: TRBV7-3
J: TRBJ2-5
size: few
D: TRBD1
DNA: TGTGCCAGCAGTGTGGACAGGGAAGAGACCCAGTACTTC
CDR3: CASSVDREETQYF

V: TRBV25-1
J: TRBJ2-1
size: -
D: TRBD2
DNA: TGTGCCAGCAGTGAGCGGGAGGGCCACAATGAGCAGTTCTTC
CDR3: CASSEREGHNEQFF

V: TRBV4-1
J: TRBJ1-5
size: -
D: TRBD1
DNA: TGCGCCAGCAGCCTAGGACAGGGAACCAATCAGCCCCAGCATTTT
CDR3: CASSLGQGTNQPQHF

V: TRBV18
J: TRBJ2-5
size: once
D: -
DNA: TGTGCCAGCTCACTTGATATACAAGAGACCCAGTACTTC
CDR3: CASSLDIQETQYF

V: TRBV11-2
J: TRBJ2-3
size: -
D: TRBD2
DNA: TGTGCCAGCAGCTTTACGGGAGGGGCAAATACGCAGTATTTT
CDR3: CASSFTGGANTQYF

V: TRBV14
J: TRBJ2-2
size: -
D: -
DNA: TGTGCCAGCAGCCGATTTTTAGGACAGAGCACCGGGGAGCTGTTTTTT
CDR3: CASSRFLGQSTGELFF

V: TRBV7-2
J: TRBJ1-3
size: -
D: -
DNA: TGTGCCAGCAGCTTAAGAGAGGGTGGCTTATATTTT
CDR3: CASSLREGGLYF

V: TRBV2
J: TRBJ2-3
size: -
D: -
DNA: TGTGCCAGCAGTGAAATGCGAGATACGCAGTATTTT
CDR3: CASSEMRDTQYF

V: TRBV9
J: TRBJ2-1
size: -
D: TRBD2
DNA: TGTGCCAGCAGCGCCCGCTCCTCGGGAGCGGGAGCGTGGTGGGTACACAATGAGCAGTTCTTC
CDR3: CASSARSSGAGAWWVHNEQFF

V: TRBV18
J: TRBJ2-3
size: -
D: -
DNA: TGTGCCAGCTCCCCCGTCGCCGGGATTGCAGATACGCAGTATTTT
CDR3: CASSPVAGIADTQYF

V: TRBV5-5
J: TRBJ2-7
size: once
D: TRBD1
DNA: TGTGCCAGCAGCTTGGATAGGTTGGGGGACAGCGAATACGAGCAGTACTTC
CDR3: CASSLDRLGDSEYEQYF

V: TRBV28
J: TRBJ2-3
size: -
D: TRBD2
DNA: TGTGCCAGCAGTTCCCCTAGCGGAAGCACAGATACGCAGTATTTT
CDR3: CASSSPSGSTDTQYF

V: TRBV4-2
J: TRBJ1-1
size: -
D: -
DNA: TGTGCCAGCAGCCCGAACAGATACACTGAAGCTTTCTTT
CDR3: CASSPNRYTEAFF

V: TRBV28
J: TRBJ1-2
size: -
D: -
DNA: TGTGCCAGCAGTTTTGACGGAGCCTATGGCTACACCTTC
CDR3: CASSFDGAYGYTF

V: TRBV28
J: TRBJ2-1
size: -
D: -
DNA: TGTGCCAGCAGTTTTAGGGGGGCTGGATCCTACAATGAGCAGTTCTTC
CDR3: CASSFRGAGSYNEQFF

V: TRBV7-9
J: TRBJ2-5
size: -
D: -
DNA: TGTGCCAGCAGCTCCAGGGGTACGGAGACCCAGTACTTC
CDR3: CASSSRGTETQYF

V: TRBV5-1
J: TRBJ2-2
size: once
D: -
DNA: TGCGCCAGCAGCACCGTAGTTTCCACCGGGGAGCTGTTTTTT
CDR3: CASSTVVSTGELFF

V: TRBV19
J: TRBJ2-7
size: -
D: TRBD1
DNA: TGTGCCAGTAGTACGACCGGGACAGGGGTTTTGCACGAGCAGTACTTC
CDR3: CASSTTGTGVLHEQYF

V: TRBV6-7
J: TRBJ2-7
size: -
D: -
DNA: TGTGCCAGCAGGTTACTCCCAGGACCTCTTTCCTACGAGCAGTACTTC
CDR3: CASRLLPGPLSYEQYF